What follows describes a single TCR beta chain. Germline-derived CDR1 and CDR2 are LNHDA and SQIVND (reference sequence). J gave up 0 bases and V 5 bases, and 6 bases lay outside the gene matches. The CDR3 runs 15 residues. This sample stems from a study of blood T cell repertoires in COVID-19. Study as a whole: The origin of the acute and convalescent COVID-19 samples was the United States, Italy and Spain. PBMCs, B-cell-depleted T cells, or T cells were the source of the cDNA or gDNA that made up the material.

Per the authors' pipeline: How many nucleated cells were present was estimated from reference gene primer amplification. Assay: immunoSEQ multiplex PCR; the TCRdb copy retains only in-frame clones and omits some. V and J calls and clone size follow that table, whereas D and trimming were derived from the DNA. The sample shows some 200,000 clones, approximately 85% of them seen only once. This receptor was taken from a woman at least 80 years old with acute or convalescent COVID-19. The sample was peripheral blood. The V call is TRBV19, the J call TRBJ2-7; 8 bases line up with TRBD1. The CDR3 coding sequence is TGTGCCAGTAGTTCGGACAGGGCGAACTCCTACGAGCAGTACTTC. Its protein product is CASSSDRANSYEQYF.